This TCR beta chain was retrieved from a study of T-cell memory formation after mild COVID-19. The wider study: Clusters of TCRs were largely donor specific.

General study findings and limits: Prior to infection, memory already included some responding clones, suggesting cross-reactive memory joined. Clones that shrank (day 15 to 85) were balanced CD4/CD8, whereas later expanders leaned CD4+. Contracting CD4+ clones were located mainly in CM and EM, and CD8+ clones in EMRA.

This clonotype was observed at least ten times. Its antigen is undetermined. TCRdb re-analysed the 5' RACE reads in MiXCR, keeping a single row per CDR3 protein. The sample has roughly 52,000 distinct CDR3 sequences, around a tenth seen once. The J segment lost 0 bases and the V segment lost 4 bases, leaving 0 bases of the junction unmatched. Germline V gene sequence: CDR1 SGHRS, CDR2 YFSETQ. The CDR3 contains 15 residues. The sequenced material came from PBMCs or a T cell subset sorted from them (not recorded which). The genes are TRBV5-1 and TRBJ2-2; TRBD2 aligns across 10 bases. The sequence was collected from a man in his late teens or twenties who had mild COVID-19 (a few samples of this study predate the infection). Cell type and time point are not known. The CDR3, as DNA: TGCGCCAGCAGCCTAGCGGGGGCGAACACCGGGGAGCTGTTTTTT. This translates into CASSLAGANTGELFF.